Reported below is one TCR beta chain. This entry belongs to a study of shared clonotypes between healthy human individuals. CDR3 size: 14 residues. It was across several immunoSEQ plates that each subset's genomic DNA was evenly split. The data were produced by immunoSEQ multiplex PCR, yet TCRdb's version contains in-frame clones alone and is incomplete. The sample lists about 600,000 clones; roughly 97% were seen once. The TCR sequence derives from a woman in her twenties or thirties in good health. The sequenced sample consisted of naive CD4+ T cells sorted from blood. Subset of the sample: CD45RA+ positively selected. The rearrangement links TRBV21-1 to TRBJ2-1; TRBD1 reflects the table's D call only, with no check against the DNA. TRBV21-1 is assigned pseudogene status. The CDR3 DNA is TGTGCCAGCTATGTCCAGGGGGTCCGGCATGAGCAGTTCTTC. It specifies CASYVQGVRHEQFF.